These 19 T cell receptor beta chains were all obtained from the same sample, sequenced in a study of OX40 agonist ivuxolimab in advanced cancers. Some clones are missing from TCRdb's copy, which holds only in-frame ones; the method was immunoSEQ multiplex PCR. The sample lists around 25,000 clones, 78% occurring once. The source was CD4+ or CD8+ T cells sorted from blood, collected in a trial of the OX40 agonist ivuxolimab. These receptors all stem from an adult with an advanced solid tumor such as melanoma, head and neck, liver or kidney cancer.

The chain recombines TRBV7-2 with TRBJ2-5; 8 nucleotides align to TRBD1. CDR1 and CDR2 (germline): SGHTA, FQGNSA. V lost 5 bases, J lost 2 bases, and 4 bases stayed unmatched. The CDR3 runs 14 residues. The chain's CDR3 is CASSPGDRQETQYF. CDR3 DNA: TGTGCCAGCAGCCCGGGGGACAGGCAAGAGACCCAGTACTTC.

The V gene is TRBV6-4, the J gene TRBJ1-2, with unresolved D. Germline V gene sequence: CDR1 MRHNA, CDR2 SNTAGT. Trimming pared 5 bases from V and 5 bases from J, leaving 6 bases between. The CDR3 has 11 residues. In DNA form, the CDR3 reads TGTGCCAGCAGTTCCGGGTATGGCTACACCTTC. Amino acid sequence: CASSSGYGYTF.

V and J are TRBV4-1 and TRBJ1-5; TRBD1 aligns across 8 bases. The V segment lost 1 base and the J segment 6 bases; nucleotides outside the gene matches: 5. The germline V gene has CDR1 MGHRA and CDR2 YSYEKL. This CDR3 has 15 amino acids. CDR3 sequence: CASSQGGQEFQPQHF. The CDR3 DNA sequence: TGCGCCAGCAGCCAAGGGGGACAGGAGTTTCAGCCCCAGCATTTT.

The chain is built from TRBV2 and TRBJ1-3, with D maybe TRBD1 (5 bases). This CDR3 has 13 residues. V was clipped by 8 bases and J by 4 bases, with 12 bases between them. Germline values: CDR1 SNHLY, CDR2 FYNNEI. The CDR3 DNA sequence: TGTGCCAGCGGTCGGGACGTCGGAAACACCATATATTTT. Translating gives CASGRDVGNTIYF. Supplemented by reference TRBV2 and TRBJ1-3, the full variable domain reads EPEVTQTPSHQVTQMGQEVILRCVPISNHLYFYWYRQILGQKVEFLVSFYNNEISEKSEIFDDQFSVERPDGSNFTLKIRSTKLEDSAMYFCASGRDVGNTIYFGEGSWLTVV.

There are a few counts of this clone. The V and J genes are TRBV2 and TRBJ1-3; D possibly corresponds to TRBD1 (6 bases). The CDR3 is 13 amino acids. CDR1 SNHLY and CDR2 FYNNEI come from the germline V gene. Trimming took off 6 bases at V and 2 bases at J, with 8 bases between the two ends. The CDR3 protein is CASRGAPGNTIYF. CDR3 nucleotides: TGTGCCAGCAGGGGGGCCCCTGGAAACACCATATATTTT.

This rearrangement joins TRBV18 to TRBJ2-2; 8 nucleotides agree with TRBD2. Germline V gene lookup returns CDR1 KGHSH and CDR2 LQKENI. CDR3 length equals 15 residues. The ends lost 3 bases at V and 7 bases at J; junction bases unmatched: 7. As DNA, the CDR3 is TGTGCCAGCTCACCTCCGGCGGGGGGCATCGGGGAGCTGTTTTTT. Protein product: CASSPPAGGIGELFF.

The chain combines TRBV6-5 with TRBJ1-6; maybe TRBD1 (5 bases). Between the trimmed V and J ends, which lost 7 bases and 8 bases, there was a span of 12 bases. The CDR3 sequence is 13 residues long. The germline CDR1 and CDR2 sequences are MNHEY and SVGAGI. CDR3 bases: TGTGCCAGCATGCGGGACGCTCATTCACCCCTCCACTTT. It codes for CASMRDAHSPLHF.

V usage is TRBV6-5 and J usage is TRBJ2-7, with TRBD2 as a possible D gene (6 bases). CDR3 length equals 15 residues. Germline CDR1 reads MNHEY; CDR2 reads SVGAGI. Trimming removed 5 bases at V and 1 base at J, with 15 bases between. CDR3 in DNA: TGTGCCAGCAGTCCTGGGGGGACCTTTTCCTACGAGCAGTACTTC. It yields the protein CASSPGGTFSYEQYF.

This clone has only one observation. J is TRBJ2-7 and V is TRBV30; D is possibly TRBD1 (6 bases). CDR1 and CDR2 from the germline V gene are GTSNPN and SVGIG (reference sequence). This CDR3 region has 14 residues. V was trimmed by 4 bases and J by 4 bases, leaving 17 bases between them. CDR3 sequence (DNA): TGTGCCTGGAAACCACAGGGCTTTTTTTACGAGCAGTACTTC. This gives the protein CAWKPQGFFYEQYF.

The genes are TRBV10-1 and TRBJ1-1, with TRBD1 as a possible D gene (6 bases). The V gene lost 3 bases and the J gene lost 3 bases, with 14 bases spanning the gap. Germline CDR1 is WNHNN and CDR2 is SYGVQD (reference sequence). The CDR3 length is 15 residues. The CDR3 protein is CASSDGRGGDTEAFF. DNA of the CDR3: TGCGCCAGCAGTGACGGCAGGGGAGGGGACACTGAAGCTTTCTTT.

The rearrangement joins TRBV6-5 to TRBJ1-1; TRBD1 might be the D (6 bases). Germline-derived CDR1 and CDR2 are MNHEY and SVGAGI. Between the trimmed V and J ends, which lost 6 bases and 1 base, there was a span of 9 bases. This CDR3 has 13 residues. This CDR3 is CASRKTGNTEAFF. CDR3 in DNA: TGTGCCAGCAGGAAGACAGGGAACACTGAAGCTTTCTTT.

The rearrangement uses TRBV15 and TRBJ1-2; 7 bases are shared with TRBD1. The ends lost 3 bases at V and 2 bases at J; junction bases unmatched: 6. CDR1 and CDR2 (germline): LNHNV, YYDKDF (reference sequence). The CDR3 runs to 15 residues. Here the CDR3 DNA reads TGTGCCACCAGCAGGGAGAGGGACAGCAACTATGGCTACACCTTC. As protein: CATSRERDSNYGYTF.

This clone came up once. V usage is TRBV18 and J usage is TRBJ2-4; D not resolved. Trimming removed 4 bases at V and 4 bases at J, with 11 bases between. CDR1 and CDR2 (germline): KGHSH, LQKENI. The CDR3 sequence is 14 residues long. The CDR3 reads CASSLRTEKNIQYF. In DNA, the CDR3 is TGTGCCAGCTCACTCCGGACGGAGAAAAACATTCAGTACTTC.

The chain joins TRBV28 to TRBJ2-3, with TRBD2 identical over 7 bases. The CDR3 totals 13 residues. Trimming removed 4 bases from V and 6 bases from J; junction bases left unmatched: 4. CDR1 and CDR2 from the germline V gene are MDHEN and SYDVKM. CDR3 nucleotide sequence: TGTGCCAGCAGTTGGACTAGATGGGATACGCAGTATTTT. As protein: CASSWTRWDTQYF.

This clone has more than one count but fewer than ten. The chain links TRBV9 to TRBJ1-2; D is ambiguous. This CDR3 has 13 residues. V lost 3 bases and J lost 4, with 10 bases in between. In germline, CDR1 is SGDLS, CDR2 YYNGEE. CDR3: CASSEVSGYGYTF. CDR3 coding DNA: TGTGCCAGCAGCGAGGTCTCGGGCTATGGCTACACCTTC.

V is TRBV19 and J is TRBJ1-2, with D perhaps TRBD1 (5 bases). CDR3 size: 13 residues. Germline CDR1 LNHDA, CDR2 SQIVND (reference sequence). Trimming took off 7 bases at V and 9 bases at J, with 18 bases between the two ends. In DNA, the CDR3 is TGTGCCAGTAAAGGGGCTCCGGGATATCGCTACACCTTC. Translation: CASKGAPGYRYTF.

This sequence joins TRBV5-4 and TRBJ2-3; perhaps D is TRBD1 or TRBD2 (5 bases each). The CDR3 covers 11 residues. Trimming stripped 1 base from V and 9 bases from J, with 6 bases between. The germline gives CDR1 SGHNT, CDR2 YYREEE (reference sequence). The CDR3 sequence: CASSLRDTQYF. The CDR3 region has the DNA TGTGCCAGCAGCTTGCGGGACACGCAGTATTTT.

This clone was seen only a few times. J is TRBJ1-2 and V is TRBV5-5; 11 bases are a match to TRBD1. Germline-derived CDR1 and CDR2 are SGHKS and YYEKEE (reference sequence). V trimming: 2 bases; J trimming: 5 bases; junction bases outside the gene matches: 8. The CDR3 totals 16 residues. CDR3 protein: CASSFRGQGAAYGYTF. CDR3 nucleotides: TGTGCCAGCAGCTTTCGTGGACAGGGGGCGGCATATGGCTACACCTTC.

The chain recombines TRBV4-3 with TRBJ1-3, with TRBD1 identical over 9 bases. The V segment lost 5 bases and the J segment 4 bases; nucleotides outside the gene matches: 6. This CDR3 has 15 residues. Germline-derived CDR1 and CDR2 are LGHNA and YSLEER. Here the CDR3 DNA reads TGCGCCAGCAGCTACAGGACAGGGGCCGGAAACACCATATATTTT. It encodes CASSYRTGAGNTIYF.